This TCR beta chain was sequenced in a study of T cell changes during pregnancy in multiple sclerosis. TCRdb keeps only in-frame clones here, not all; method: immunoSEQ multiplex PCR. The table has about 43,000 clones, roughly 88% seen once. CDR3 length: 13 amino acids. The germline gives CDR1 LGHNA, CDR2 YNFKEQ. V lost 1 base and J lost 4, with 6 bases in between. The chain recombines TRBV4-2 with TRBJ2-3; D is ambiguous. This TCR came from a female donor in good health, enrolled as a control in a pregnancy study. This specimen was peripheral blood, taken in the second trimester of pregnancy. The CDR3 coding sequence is TGTGCCAGCAGCCAAGTAGAACCAGATACGCAGTATTTT. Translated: CASSQVEPDTQYF.